The 32 T cell receptor beta chains in this list originate from one sample, sequenced in a study of shared clonotypes between healthy human individuals. Data came from immunoSEQ multiplex PCR; TCRdb stores just in-frame clones and leaves some out. The data contain 300,000 to 400,000 clones, around 72% of them seen just once; the ten biggest clones take up over 9%. The sample comprised memory CD4+ T cells sorted from blood. This sample's subset: CD45RA-negative fraction. These receptor sequences come from a man aged 25-40 years in good health.

Of note for this clone: This sample also contains other DNA sequences that code for the same CDR3. The chain couples TRBV30 to TRBJ1-6; TRBD1 matches 9 bases. The V gene's germline CDR1 is GTSNPN and CDR2 SVGIG (reference sequence). CDR3 length equals 12 residues. Trimming removed 5 bases from V and 7 bases from J; junction bases left unmatched: 0. The CDR3 region has the DNA TGTGCCTGGGGACAGGGGAATTCACCCCTCCACTTT. It encodes CAWGQGNSPLHF.

The chain uses TRBV5-1 and TRBJ2-7, with 10 bases matching TRBD1. V shed 1 base and J 7 bases; nucleotides not matched to a gene: 14. The germline V gene encodes CDR1 SGHRS and CDR2 YFSETQ. The CDR3 has 17 residues. CDR3 nucleotide sequence: TGCGCCAGCAGCTTGCAGGACAGGGGGGATTTAATAAGGGAGCAGTACTTC. Its translation: CASSLQDRGDLIREQYF.

This clone was found once. The chain is built from TRBV6-5 and TRBJ2-1; D is perhaps TRBD2 (6 bases). The CDR3 loop spans 16 amino acids. V was cut by 3 bases and J by 0 bases, with 12 bases left in between. Germline-derived CDR1 and CDR2 are MNHEY and SVGAGI. The chain's CDR3 is CASSYRGSFSYNEQFF. The CDR3 DNA reads TGTGCCAGCAGTTATCGGGGGTCCTTCTCCTACAATGAGCAGTTCTTC.

This chain uses TRBV29-1 with TRBJ1-2; TRBD1 might be the D (6 bases). The length of the CDR3 is 12 residues. The germline V gene encodes CDR1 SQVTM and CDR2 ANQGSEA. Trimming left V 3 bases short and J 13 bases short, with 18 bases between. CDR3 coding DNA: TGCAGCGTTGAGTGGGCAGGGGTATTCGTCACCTTC. Its protein is CSVEWAGVFVTF.

The rearrangement links TRBV7-2 to TRBJ2-7; D not resolved. The germline gives CDR1 SGHTA, CDR2 FQGNSA. This CDR3 has 14 residues. Trimming took 0 bases from V and 0 from J, leaving 6 bases between them. The CDR3 loop reads CASSLASNSYEQYF. CDR3 DNA sequence: TGTGCCAGCAGCTTAGCGTCAAACTCCTACGAGCAGTACTTC.

The V call is TRBV4-1, the J call TRBJ2-5, with a tentative D call TRBD2 (6 bases). Germline-derived CDR1 and CDR2 are MGHRA and YSYEKL. V was shortened by 0 bases and J by 2 bases, with 10 bases between the two germline ends. The CDR3 is 15 residues long. CDR3 region: CASSQEGGVQETQYF. CDR3 in DNA: TGCGCCAGCAGCCAAGAGGGGGGAGTACAAGAGACCCAGTACTTC.

V usage is TRBV15 and J usage is TRBJ2-7; no clear D gene. Germline CDR1 and CDR2: LNHNV and YYDKDF (reference sequence). V dropped 0 bases and J dropped 2 bases, with 8 bases sitting between them. CDR3 length equals 14 residues. As DNA, the CDR3 is TGTGCCACCAGCAGAGATATTCAGGCCTACGAGCAGTACTTC. Translating it yields CATSRDIQAYEQYF.

The chain combines TRBV21-1 with TRBJ2-1; the table's D call, TRBD2, has no DNA check behind it. TRBV21-1 is labeled a pseudogene. CDR3 length: 17 residues. The CDR3 protein is CASSKAFEVLFYHEQFF. DNA of the CDR3: TGTGCCAGCAGCAAAGCATTCGAGGTGCTGTTTTACCATGAGCAGTTCTTC.

V gene TRBV5-5 combines with J gene TRBJ2-3; D not resolved. From germline, CDR1 is SGHKS and CDR2 YYEKEE (reference sequence). CDR3 length equals 13 residues. The V gene lost 4 bases and the J gene lost 3 bases, with 9 bases spanning the gap. CDR3 residues: CASSPLQTDTQYF. CDR3 nucleotides: TGTGCCAGCAGCCCGTTACAGACAGATACGCAGTATTTT.

The chain recombines TRBV29-1 with TRBJ2-7; D may be TRBD1 (5 bases). Looked up from germline, CDR1 is SQVTM and CDR2 is ANQGSEA. The CDR3 consists of 13 residues. V lost 7 bases to trimming and J lost 2 bases, with 15 bases between them. The CDR3 nucleotides read TGCAGCGCCAGGCCAGGGTCCACCTACGAGCAGTACTTC. Its protein is CSARPGSTYEQYF.

This clone was found a few times. This rearrangement joins TRBV2 to TRBJ1-2; D possibly corresponds to TRBD1 (6 bases). The CDR3 is 14 residues long. V was pared by 8 bases and J by 2 bases, with 15 bases between. Germline-derived CDR1 and CDR2 are SNHLY and FYNNEI. The CDR3 DNA sequence: TGTGCCAGCCTCCTGGACAGAAACAACTATGGCTACACCTTC. This codes for CASLLDRNNYGYTF.

J is TRBJ1-6 and V is TRBV6-5, with D hard to call. The CDR3 length is 15 residues. V was pared by 8 bases and J by 5 bases, with 16 bases between. Per the germline V gene, CDR1 is MNHEY and CDR2 is SVGAGI. The CDR3 loop reads CASGLGGVHNSPLHF. In DNA, the CDR3 is TGTGCCAGCGGTCTAGGAGGAGTCCATAATTCACCCCTCCACTTT.

This chain uses TRBV5-8 with TRBJ2-1, with no clear D. The V gene lost 1 base and the J gene lost 13 bases, with 9 bases spanning the gap. Per the germline V gene, CDR1 is SGHTS and CDR2 is YDEGEE. There are 11 residues in the CDR3. CDR3 region: CASSLISNQFF. CDR3 sequence (DNA): TGTGCCAGCAGCTTGATTAGCAATCAGTTCTTC. The variable domain in full, completed from reference TRBV5-8 and TRBJ2-1, reads EAGVTQSPTHLIKTRGQQATLRCSPISGHTSVYWYQQALGLGLQFLLWYDEGEERNRGNFPPRFSGRQFPNYSSELNVNALELEDSALYLCASSLISNQFFGPGTRLTVL.

The chain carries TRBV2 and TRBJ2-3; D uncertain. The germline V gene encodes CDR1 SNHLY and CDR2 FYNNEI. The CDR3 has 15 residues. Trimming stripped 4 bases from V and 4 bases from J, with 15 bases between. CDR3 DNA: TGTGCCAGCAGTGGTTCTGGCTCTTCCGCAGATACGCAGTATTTT. Translation gives CASSGSGSSADTQYF.

The gene calls are TRBV5-6 and TRBJ2-3, with TRBD2 matching 8 bases. The CDR3 totals 15 residues. Germline trimming cut 2 bases from V and 3 bases from J; bases unmatched to any gene: 5. Germline lookup yields CDR1 SGHDT and CDR2 YYEEEE. CDR3 nucleotide sequence: TGTGCCAGCAGCTTCAGGACTAGCCGTACAGATACGCAGTATTTT. It specifies CASSFRTSRTDTQYF.

The rearrangement links TRBV4-1 to TRBJ2-1; D might be TRBD2 (7 bases). CDR1 and CDR2 from the germline V gene are MGHRA and YSYEKL. This CDR3 is 17 amino acids long. V gave up 4 bases and J gave up 7 bases, with 23 bases separating them. CDR3 DNA: TGCGCCAGCAGCCCGTCCGCGGGAGTGGGTAGGGGGAATGAGCAGTTCTTC. Protein product: CASSPSAGVGRGNEQFF.

The rearrangement links TRBV10-3 to TRBJ1-1, with D uncertain. Trimming cost V 2 bases and J 1 base, with 2 bases left between them. The CDR3 length is 12 residues. The germline gives CDR1 ENHRY, CDR2 SYGVKD. The CDR3 DNA is TGTGCCATCAGTGAGAAGAACACTGAAGCTTTCTTT. Amino acid sequence: CAISEKNTEAFF.

The genes are TRBV27 and TRBJ1-5; D remains ambiguous. The CDR3 is 15 residues long. Trimming removed 1 base from V and 6 bases from J, with 13 bases in between. Germline CDR1 is MNHEY and CDR2 is SMNVEV (reference sequence). DNA of the CDR3: TGTGCCAGCAGTTTATTTTTCGGGGAACGTCAGCCCCAGCATTTT. Translation: CASSLFFGERQPQHF.

The chain couples TRBV5-1 to TRBJ2-5, with D unresolved. This CDR3 is 13 amino acids long. V was pared by 1 base and J by 2 bases, with 6 bases between. Germline V gene sequence: CDR1 SGHRS, CDR2 YFSETQ. The CDR3 DNA sequence: TGCGCCAGCAGCTTGCTCGCACAAGAGACCCAGTACTTC. This sequence encodes CASSLLAQETQYF.

V is TRBV7-2 and J is TRBJ2-1; D is ambiguous. The V and J ends lost 2 bases and 8 bases respectively, with 7 bases between them. The V gene's germline CDR1 is SGHTA and CDR2 FQGNSA. There are 12 residues in the CDR3. CDR3 nucleotide sequence: TGTGCCAGCAGCTTAATTGTCCATGAGCAGTTCTTC. Encoded protein: CASSLIVHEQFF.

This clone appeared a few times. In DNA, the CDR3 is TGTGCCACAAAGGAAGGGGTAGAAGGAAAACTGTTTTTT. It encodes CATKEGVEGKLFF. This chain uses TRBV7-2 with TRBJ1-4; tentatively, D is TRBD1 (5 bases). From germline, CDR1 is SGHTA and CDR2 FQGNSA. The CDR3 has 13 amino acids. The V and J ends lost 10 bases and 10 bases respectively, with 19 bases between them. The whole variable domain, filled in from reference TRBV7-2 and TRBJ1-4, reads GAGVSQSPSNKVTEKGKDVELRCDPISGHTALYWYRQSLGQGLEFLIYFQGNSAPDKSGLPSDRFSAERTGGSVSTLTIQRTQQEDSAVYLCATKEGVEGKLFFGSGTQLSVL.

The chain has TRBV5-1 and TRBJ2-2, with 8 bases that match TRBD1. Losses at the gene ends were 0 bases for V and 6 bases for J; bases not matched to a gene: 4. The CDR3 extends over 15 amino acids. Per germline, CDR1 SGHRS and CDR2 YFSETQ. The CDR3 DNA reads TGCGCCAGCAGCTTGGTGCAGGGGGCAGCCGGGGAGCTGTTTTTT. Its protein is CASSLVQGAAGELFF.

The CDR3 sequence: CASSLGGSGANVLTF. CDR3 DNA sequence: TGTGCCAGCAGCCTAGGTGGGTCTGGGGCCAACGTCCTGACTTTC. The rearrangement joins TRBV2 to TRBJ2-6, with no clear D. There are 15 residues in the CDR3. Germline V CDR1 and CDR2: SNHLY, FYNNEI. V was shortened by 6 bases and J by 1 base, with 10 bases between the two germline ends.

The CDR3 nucleotides are TGTGCCAGCAGTTCTCCTCCGACAGGGAGGGCTGGCTACACCTTC. It codes for CASSSPPTGRAGYTF. J is TRBJ1-2 and V is TRBV28; TRBD1 agrees at 7 bases. CDR1 MDHEN and CDR2 SYDVKM come from the germline V gene. Trimming removed 4 bases from V and 7 bases from J; junction bases left unmatched: 12. CDR3 length equals 15 residues.

The chain links TRBV2 to TRBJ2-5; tentatively, D is TRBD2 (6 bases). This CDR3 comprises 20 residues. Per germline, CDR1 SNHLY and CDR2 FYNNEI. Between the trimmed V and J ends, which lost 1 base and 4 bases, there was a span of 28 bases. CDR3 sequence: CASSEGFGRGNSRVGETQYF. The CDR3 DNA follows: TGTGCCAGCAGTGAAGGTTTCGGGAGAGGGAATAGCCGTGTCGGAGAGACCCAGTACTTC.

The gene calls are TRBV7-9 and TRBJ1-2; tentatively, D is TRBD1 (6 bases). Germline CDR1 SEHNR, CDR2 FQNEAQ (reference sequence). The CDR3 is 14 residues long. Trimming stripped 5 bases from V and 7 bases from J, with 17 bases between. CDR3 nucleotides: TGTGCCAGCAGCCCATCAGGGGAAGGGGGTGGCTACACCTTC. Amino acid sequence: CASSPSGEGGGYTF.

The chain has TRBV29-1 and TRBJ2-1, with 8 bases aligning to TRBD2. V lost 2 bases and J lost 6; bases outside the gene matches: 3. The CDR3 extends over 13 amino acids. CDR1 and CDR2 from the germline V gene are SQVTM and ANQGSEA. As DNA, the CDR3 is TGCAGCGTTGAAATGGGGACTAGCAATGAGCAGTTCTTC. Protein: CSVEMGTSNEQFF.

This clone came up a few times. The chain couples TRBV27 to TRBJ1-5; D remains unclear. This CDR3 region has 14 residues. V gave up 3 bases and J gave up 0 bases, with 6 bases separating them. In germline, CDR1 is MNHEY, CDR2 SMNVEV (reference sequence). CDR3 DNA sequence: TGTGCCAGCAGTTTCGACGGTAGCAATCAGCCCCAGCATTTT. Its protein is CASSFDGSNQPQHF.

This clone was seen a few times. V usage is TRBV4-3 and J usage is TRBJ1-5, with D hard to call. Germline V gene sequence: CDR1 LGHNA, CDR2 YSLEER. Trimming stripped 0 bases from V and 3 bases from J, with 9 bases between. The length of the CDR3 is 15 residues. The CDR3, as DNA: TGCGCCAGCAGCCAAGAACACAGCTTCAATCAGCCCCAGCATTTT. Translating it yields CASSQEHSFNQPQHF.

This clone was seen at least ten times. The chain couples TRBV4-1 to TRBJ1-3; D gene ambiguous. Germline values: CDR1 MGHRA, CDR2 YSYEKL. With 4 bases removed from V and 0 bases from J, the gap between germline ends came to 16 bases. CDR3 length equals 17 residues. This CDR3 reads CASSRPGRELSGNTIYF. The CDR3 DNA follows: TGCGCCAGCAGCCGTCCCGGGCGGGAACTCTCTGGAAACACCATATATTTT.

This clone has only one observation. J is TRBJ2-1 and V is TRBV6-1, with D uncertain. V was shortened by 0 bases and J by 1 base, with 7 bases between the two germline ends. CDR1 MNHNS and CDR2 SASEGT come from the germline V gene. The CDR3 is 15 amino acids. The CDR3 nucleotides are TGTGCCAGCAGTGAAGCAGGGTATTCCTACAATGAGCAGTTCTTC. It specifies CASSEAGYSYNEQFF.

The chain links TRBV27 to TRBJ2-1, with a weak D call TRBD2 (6 bases). Between the trimmed V and J ends, which lost 10 bases and 4 bases, there was a span of 14 bases. Looked up from germline, CDR1 is MNHEY and CDR2 is SMNVEV (reference sequence). The CDR3 totals 13 residues. The CDR3 bases are TGTGCCACGGCGCTTGGGGGGTACAATGAGCAGTTCTTC. Translation gives CATALGGYNEQFF.